This TCR beta chain was captured by sequencing in a study of PD-L1 blockade in urothelial cancer. The time point: pretreatment peripheral blood. The CDR3 is 13 residues long. Germline assignment: CDR1 SEHNR and CDR2 FQNEAQ (reference sequence). As concerns this clone: At one end the junction does not follow the germline gene, possibly because of a read error.

Data came from immunoSEQ multiplex PCR; TCRdb stores just in-frame clones and leaves some out. Of about 87,000 clones in the sample, roughly 89% were seen once. The receptor's source is a man aged 60 to 75 with urothelial cancer. Source: PBMCs, taken around atezolizumab (anti-PD-L1) treatment. This chain uses TRBV7-9 with TRBJ1-2; D not resolved. DNA for the CDR3: TGTGCCAGCAGCCCAATAACTAATTATGGCTACACCTTC. Its protein product is CASSPITNYGYTF.